This T cell receptor (beta chain) was recorded in a study of shared clonotypes between healthy human individuals. Study conclusions and caveats: Larger richness was generally estimated for naive than memory subsets. Sharing across four donors was highest in naive CD4 (roughly 5%) and lowest in memory CD8 (0.4%).

Trimming at V came to 6 bases and at J to 4 bases, leaving 7 bases not matched to a gene. Germline CDR1 reads LGHNT; CDR2 reads FRNRAP. The CDR3 spans 14 residues. Concerning this clone: What it binds is unknown.

Profiling relied on immunoSEQ multiplex PCR, and the TCRdb table lists in-frame clones only, not all of them. In the table there are fewer than 2.5 million clones, 80% to 95% of which are singletons. This chain uses TRBV12-5 with TRBJ2-5, with TRBD2 matching over 8 bases. The TCR sequence derives from a man aged 18 to 35 in good health. Some clones in this sample may be carry-over from other donors' samples. Specimen: naive CD4+ T cells from PBMCs. Subset in this sample: CD45RA+ positively selected. CDR3 sequence: CASGPSGRGETQYF. DNA for the CDR3: TGTGCTAGTGGCCCGAGCGGGAGAGGAGAGACCCAGTACTTC.